These T cell receptor beta chains were read from a single sample in a study of beta chain features in type 1 diabetes. Produced via immunoSEQ multiplex PCR; TCRdb's table is partial and in-frame only. The table shows about 470,000 clones, with around 28% occurring only once. Input material: naive CD4+ T cells from blood. The receptors were sampled from a man younger than 35 in good health. Each CDR3 is given with its conserved first and last residue. D genes are given only for firm matches. Some rows have no size entry. The others give once, few or many, or a class for an expanded clone.

clone_size	v_call	d_call	j_call	cdr3_aa	cdr3_nt
-	TRBV7-2	TRBD2	TRBJ2-3	CASTRLAGAGKDTQYF	TGTGCCAGCACCCGTTTAGCGGGAGCAGGGAAAGATACGCAGTATTTT
-	TRBV29-1	-	TRBJ2-5	CSVPNRGGSQETQYF	TGCAGCGTACCAAACAGGGGAGGGAGCCAAGAGACCCAGTACTTC
-	TRBV29-1	-	TRBJ2-1	CSVIYRDSSGEKSSYNEQFF	TGCAGCGTTATTTATCGGGACTCATCAGGCGAAAAGAGCTCCTACAATGAGCAGTTCTTC
-	TRBV21-1	-	TRBJ2-5	CASSKDQTGETQYF	TGTGCCAGCAGCAAAGACCAAACGGGGGAGACCCAGTACTTC
-	TRBV6-5	TRBD1	TRBJ1-2	CASSYNPRQGGYTF	TGTGCCAGCAGTTACAACCCCCGACAGGGGGGCTACACCTTC
few	TRBV30	TRBD2	TRBJ2-2	CAWSPTSVNTGELFF	TGTGCCTGGAGTCCCACTAGCGTGAACACCGGGGAGCTGTTTTTT
-	TRBV7-2	TRBD2	TRBJ2-5	CASRSGGRVPETQYF	TGTGCCAGCAGATCAGGCGGGAGGGTCCCAGAGACCCAGTACTTC
-	TRBV10-3	-	TRBJ2-3	CAIGGGDTQYF	TGTGCCATCGGCGGTGGAGATACGCAGTATTTT
few	TRBV30	TRBD1	TRBJ1-5	CAWSGDRGQPQHF	TGTGCCTGGAGTGGGGACAGGGGCCAGCCCCAGCATTTT
-	TRBV7-9	TRBD2	TRBJ2-1	CASSLLAGALEQFF	TGTGCCAGCAGCTTACTAGCGGGAGCTCTTGAGCAGTTCTTC
-	TRBV9	-	TRBJ2-3	CASSPPGLRTDTQYF	TGTGCCAGCAGCCCTCCGGGACTTCGCACAGATACGCAGTATTTT
-	TRBV15	TRBD2	TRBJ2-7	CATSRETSGPTFPSYEQYF	TGTGCCACCAGCAGAGAGACTAGCGGTCCCACCTTTCCCTCCTACGAGCAGTACTTC